This TCR beta chain was identified during a study of CD4+ T cells in melanoma. Study-wide findings and caveats: CD8+ T cell, macrophage and B cell function reportedly correlated with neoantigen-specific CD4+ T cells. In melanoma, neoantigen-specific CD4+ T cells reportedly differed in differentiation state.

The assay was immunoSEQ multiplex PCR, and TCRdb's table has in-frame clones only and misses some. Of some 10,000 clones listed, approximately 71% were seen once; the top ten hold roughly 9.6%. On this clone itself: Its antigen is not known.

V lost 0 bases and J lost 2, with 11 bases in between. This CDR3 is 15 amino acids long. Germline V gene data show CDR1 as MNHEY and CDR2 as SVGAGI. This sequence originates from a human donor with melanoma. The sample taken for sequencing was cells from a culture (not recorded whether cultured in vitro). The chain carries TRBV6-5 and TRBJ2-7; a possible D gene is TRBD2 (5 bases). This chain's CDR3 is CASSYSASLTYEQYF. CDR3 nucleotide sequence: TGTGCCAGCAGTTACTCAGCTAGCCTAACCTACGAGCAGTACTTC.